This T cell receptor (beta chain) was recovered during a study of T cell repertoires in ileal Crohn's disease. TCRdb's table, derived via immunoSEQ multiplex PCR, lists solely in-frame clones and lacks some. The sample consists of about 12,000 clones, about 80% of them appearing once. General study findings and limits: Every patient over 26.8% clonality showed endoscopic recurrence. Compared with non-smokers, active smokers at surgery showed more clonal expansions.

CDR1 is SGHAT, CDR2 FQNNGV, per germline. Trimming at V came to 1 base and at J to 0 bases, leaving 2 bases not matched to a gene. There are 15 residues in the CDR3. With regard to this clone: Its specificity is not known.

The TCR was taken from an adult with Crohn's disease. What was sequenced was ileal tissue. V is TRBV11-2 and J is TRBJ2-5; 7 bases match TRBD2. Here the CDR3 reads CASSLAGGNQETQYF. The DNA for the CDR3 is TGTGCCAGCAGCTTAGCGGGGGGTAACCAAGAGACCCAGTACTTC.